One and the same sample provided the 21 T cell receptor beta chains below, sequenced in a study of T cell responses to AZD1222 COVID-19 vaccine. TCRdb's table, derived via immunoSEQ multiplex PCR, lists solely in-frame clones and lacks some. The repertoire holds under 150,000 clones, with about 87% as singletons. Sequenced material: peripheral blood, taken on day 0 of AZD1222 vaccination. The receptors derive from an adult in good health.

The gene calls are TRBV7-3 and TRBJ2-1; a possible D gene is TRBD1 (7 bases). Trimming cost V 2 bases and J 7 bases, with 15 bases left between them. Germline V CDR1 and CDR2: SGHTA, FQGTGA. This CDR3 region has 15 residues. The CDR3 sequence: CASSLVTGEANEQFF. CDR3 coding DNA: TGTGCCAGCAGCTTAGTCACAGGGGAGGCGAATGAGCAGTTCTTC. The whole variable domain, remainder taken from reference TRBV7-3 and TRBJ2-1, is GAGVSQTPSNKVTEKGKYVELRCDPISGHTALYWYRQSLGQGPEFLIYFQGTGAADDSGLPNDRFFAVRPEGSVSTLKIQRTERGDSAVYLCASSLVTGEANEQFFGPGTRLTVL.

In this sample, this clone turned up a few times. The chain links TRBV10-2 to TRBJ2-4; D not resolved. V was cut by 0 bases and J by 0 bases, with 9 bases left in between. The CDR3 covers 16 residues. The V gene's germline CDR1 is WSHSY and CDR2 SAAADI. CDR3 sequence (DNA): TGCGCCAGCAGTGAGTCGTACACCGTAGCCAAAAACATTCAGTACTTC. Its translation is CASSESYTVAKNIQYF.

In nucleotides, the CDR3 is TGTGCCAGCAGCTTTCGGGACAGGGCGGGGGAGCAGTACTTC. Translation: CASSFRDRAGEQYF. The chain couples TRBV7-2 to TRBJ2-7; 9 positions agree with TRBD1. Germline trimming cut 3 bases from V and 7 bases from J; bases unmatched to any gene: 7. Germline CDR1 SGHTA, CDR2 FQGNSA. This CDR3 has 14 amino acids. Based on the CDR3 plus reference TRBV7-2 and TRBJ2-7, the full variable domain is GAGVSQSPSNKVTEKGKDVELRCDPISGHTALYWYRQSLGQGLEFLIYFQGNSAPDKSGLPSDRFSAERTGGSVSTLTIQRTQQEDSAVYLCASSFRDRAGEQYFGPGTRLTVT.

The chain links TRBV7-9 to TRBJ1-1; 10 bases map to TRBD1. The germline gives CDR1 SEHNR, CDR2 FQNEAQ (reference sequence). The CDR3 runs 13 residues. Losses at the gene ends were 6 bases for V and 12 bases for J; bases not matched to a gene: 10. The chain's CDR3 is CASSSTGQGITFF. In nucleotides, the CDR3 is TGTGCCAGCAGTAGCACGGGACAGGGGATAACTTTCTTT.

The rearrangement links TRBV18 to TRBJ1-1; TRBD1 matches at 7 bases. This CDR3 spans 17 amino acids. Trimming cost V 1 base and J 1 base; bases outside gene matches: 9. Germline V gives CDR1 KGHSH, CDR2 LQKENI. This CDR3 reads CASSPRQGPLRNTEAFF. In DNA, the CDR3 is TGTGCCAGCTCACCACGACAGGGCCCTTTGAGGAACACTGAAGCTTTCTTT. Supplemented by reference TRBV18 and TRBJ1-1, the full variable domain reads NAGVMQNPRHLVRRRGQEARLRCSPMKGHSHVYWYRQLPEEGLKFMVYLQKENIIDESGMPKERFSAEFPKEGPSILRIQQVVRGDSAAYFCASSPRQGPLRNTEAFFGQGTRLTVV.

The rearrangement links TRBV7-2 to TRBJ2-2; D remains ambiguous. There are 13 residues in the CDR3. The V end lost 6 bases, the J end lost 8 bases, and 13 bases lay between the germline ends. CDR1 and CDR2 (germline): SGHTA, FQGNSA. CDR3 bases: TGTGCCAGCAGAAACAGAGTATCTGGGGAGCTGTTTTTT. Its translation: CASRNRVSGELFF.

In its sample, this clone was seen once. The rearrangement joins TRBV5-1 to TRBJ2-5, with TRBD1 as a possible D gene (5 bases). The CDR3 consists of 16 residues. Germline V gene data show CDR1 as SGHRS and CDR2 as YFSETQ. The ends were cut back, 2 bases at V and 2 bases at J, with 16 bases in the middle. The CDR3 sequence: CASSLTPTAIQETQYF. CDR3 nucleotide sequence: TGCGCCAGCAGCTTAACCCCGACAGCTATACAAGAGACCCAGTACTTC.

The V call is TRBV4-1, the J call TRBJ1-6; D possibly corresponds to TRBD1 (5 bases). Germline-derived CDR1 and CDR2 are MGHRA and YSYEKL. V was clipped by 3 bases and J by 13 bases, with 10 bases between them. The CDR3 sequence is 12 residues long. Here the CDR3 reads CASSQGLGPLHF. DNA of the CDR3: TGCGCCAGCAGCCAGGGACTCGGCCCCCTCCACTTT.

For the CDR3, the DNA is TGCGCCAGCAGCTCGACCCACAGGGCGGATCGGAACACCATATATTTT. Translation: CASSSTHRADRNTIYF. The chain carries TRBV5-1 and TRBJ1-3; possible D gene TRBD1, 6 bases. Germline lookup yields CDR1 SGHRS and CDR2 YFSETQ. CDR3 length: 16 amino acids. Deletions cut 3 bases from V and 7 bases from J, with 20 bases between.

The chain has TRBV24-1 and TRBJ1-6; TRBD1 is a possible D gene (6 bases). This CDR3 region has 15 residues. V lost 4 bases, J lost 4 bases, and 10 bases lay in between. Germline CDR1 KGHDR, CDR2 SFDVKD. CDR3 in DNA: TGTGCCACCAGTGACGGGACACAGTATAATTCACCCCTCCACTTT. The encoded protein is CATSDGTQYNSPLHF.

This sequence joins TRBV10-3 and TRBJ2-3; D is unresolved. Germline V CDR1 and CDR2: ENHRY, SYGVKD. The CDR3 runs to 12 residues. Trimming cost V 0 bases and J 6 bases, with 4 bases left between them. The CDR3 loop is CAISESQDTQYF. CDR3 DNA sequence: TGTGCCATCAGTGAGTCACAGGATACGCAGTATTTT.

This sequence joins TRBV7-2 and TRBJ2-5; D remains unclear. The CDR3 has 14 residues. Trimming removed 1 base at V and 5 bases at J, with 11 bases between. Germline CDR1 and CDR2: SGHTA and FQGNSA. CDR3: CASSLGAELETQYF. CDR3 nucleotide sequence: TGTGCCAGCAGCTTAGGTGCTGAATTGGAGACCCAGTACTTC.

The chain uses TRBV7-3 and TRBJ2-1, with 9 nucleotides matching TRBD2. The V gene's germline CDR1 is SGHTA and CDR2 FQGTGA. The CDR3 has 15 amino acids. V lost 6 bases to trimming and J lost 0 bases; unmatched junction nucleotides: 3. The CDR3 is CASSFSGSSYNEQFF. The CDR3 bases are TGTGCCAGCAGTTTTAGCGGGAGCTCCTACAATGAGCAGTTCTTC. Filled out from reference TRBV7-3 and TRBJ2-1, the complete variable domain reads GAGVSQTPSNKVTEKGKYVELRCDPISGHTALYWYRQSLGQGPEFLIYFQGTGAADDSGLPNDRFFAVRPEGSVSTLKIQRTERGDSAVYLCASSFSGSSYNEQFFGPGTRLTVL.

J is TRBJ1-4 and V is TRBV5-1; D unresolved. Germline V gene lookup returns CDR1 SGHRS and CDR2 YFSETQ. The CDR3 is made up of 14 amino acids. The V end lost 4 bases, the J end lost 8 bases, and 15 bases lay between the germline ends. In nucleotides, the CDR3 is TGCGCCAGCAGCCCCAGTTCTTCGGCGGAAAAACTGTTTTTT. It codes for CASSPSSSAEKLFF.

The gene calls are TRBV9 and TRBJ2-4; 11 bases align to TRBD1. Trimming cost V 5 bases and J 8 bases; bases outside gene matches: 6. The CDR3 has 14 residues. Per the germline V gene, CDR1 is SGDLS and CDR2 is YYNGEE. The CDR3 protein is CASSPSGQGDIQYF. CDR3 in DNA: TGTGCCAGCAGTCCCTCGGGACAGGGGGACATTCAGTACTTC.

The chain has TRBV29-1 and TRBJ2-7, with TRBD1 identical over 9 bases. The germline gives CDR1 SQVTM, CDR2 ANQGSEA. The junction had 10 bases not matched to a gene; V was cut back by 7 bases and J by 6 bases. CDR3 length: 13 amino acids. CDR3 amino acids: CSAYRDRVGEQYF. CDR3 nucleotides: TGCAGCGCCTACCGGGACAGGGTGGGCGAGCAGTACTTC.

This chain links TRBV7-2 with TRBJ2-3, with 13 bases fitting TRBD2. CDR3 length: 18 residues. CDR1 is SGHTA and CDR2 is FQGNSA in the germline V gene. Germline trimming cut 5 bases from V and 0 bases from J; bases unmatched to any gene: 8. The DNA of the CDR3 is TGTGCCAGCAGCCTTGGACTAGCGGGGGCCTTTAGCACAGATACGCAGTATTTT. Its protein product is CASSLGLAGAFSTDTQYF. The whole variable domain, filled in from reference TRBV7-2 and TRBJ2-3, reads GAGVSQSPSNKVTEKGKDVELRCDPISGHTALYWYRQSLGQGLEFLIYFQGNSAPDKSGLPSDRFSAERTGGSVSTLTIQRTQQEDSAVYLCASSLGLAGAFSTDTQYFGPGTRLTVL.

The rearrangement uses TRBV5-1 and TRBJ2-5, with D unresolved. Germline CDR1 SGHRS, CDR2 YFSETQ. Deletions cut 1 base from V and 2 bases from J, with 12 bases between. CDR3 size: 15 residues. The CDR3 DNA reads TGCGCCAGCAGCTTGAGTAACAGCCTACAAGAGACCCAGTACTTC. Translation: CASSLSNSLQETQYF.

Here the CDR3 reads CASSEGQGAGEQYF. As DNA, the CDR3 is TGTGCCAGCAGTGAGGGACAGGGGGCTGGAGAGCAGTACTTC. This chain joins TRBV6-1 and TRBJ2-7, with TRBD1 matching 12 bases. This CDR3 contains 14 residues. CDR1 is MNHNS and CDR2 is SASEGT in the germline V gene. After removal of 3 bases from V and 7 bases from J, the junction contained 4 bases not matched to a gene.

This chain uses TRBV19 with TRBJ1-1; 10 nucleotides agree with TRBD1. The germline CDR1 and CDR2 sequences are LNHDA and SQIVND (reference sequence). The V and J ends lost 7 bases and 2 bases, in that order; junction bases with no gene match: 10. This CDR3 comprises 16 residues. The CDR3 sequence is CASKIYGTGVNTEAFF. The CDR3 nucleotides read TGTGCCAGTAAGATATACGGGACAGGGGTTAACACTGAAGCTTTCTTT.

The CDR3 loop reads CASSFERGGTDTQYF. In DNA, the CDR3 is TGTGCCAGCAGCTTTGAGCGGGGGGGCACAGATACGCAGTATTTT. The rearrangement links TRBV12-1 to TRBJ2-3; the listed D gene, TRBD2, was not tested against the DNA. TRBV12-1 is a pseudogene. The CDR3 sequence is 15 residues long.